The present entry profiles one TCR beta chain with its context. Its antigen is not known. The data originate from a study of Graves' ophthalmopathy and Graves' hyperthyroidism. General study points: Ophthalmopathy progression predictions by the model showed approximately 79% specificity and approximately 71% sensitivity.

Trimming took off 7 bases at V and 8 bases at J, with 12 bases between the two ends. The CDR3 consists of 12 residues. CDR1 and CDR2 from the germline V gene are MGHDK and SYGVNS. Amplified TCR beta CDR3 regions were obtained using RNA transcripts as template. Investigators did first-round RT-PCR with HTBI primers, then second-round multiplex PCR. TCRdb independently ran MiXCR on the multiplex PCR reads; one entry per CDR3 protein. The profile shows 620,000 or so distinct CDR3 sequences, about a fifth of them singletons. The origin of this receptor is a woman under 30 with stable Graves' hyperthyroidism. Some clones in this sample may be carry-over from other donors' samples. The sample consisted of peripheral blood. J is TRBJ2-1 and V is TRBV25-1, with D perhaps TRBD1 (5 bases). The CDR3 loop reads CASKGARDEQFF. The CDR3 nucleotides read TGTGCCAGCAAAGGGGCGCGCGATGAGCAGTTCTTC. The full variable domain, its missing parts supplied by reference TRBV25-1 and TRBJ2-1, is EADIYQTPRYLVIGTGKKITLECSQTMGHDKMYWYQQDPGMELHLIHYSYGVNSTEKGDLSSESTVSRIRTEHFPLTLESARPSHTSQYLCASKGARDEQFFGPGTRLTVL.